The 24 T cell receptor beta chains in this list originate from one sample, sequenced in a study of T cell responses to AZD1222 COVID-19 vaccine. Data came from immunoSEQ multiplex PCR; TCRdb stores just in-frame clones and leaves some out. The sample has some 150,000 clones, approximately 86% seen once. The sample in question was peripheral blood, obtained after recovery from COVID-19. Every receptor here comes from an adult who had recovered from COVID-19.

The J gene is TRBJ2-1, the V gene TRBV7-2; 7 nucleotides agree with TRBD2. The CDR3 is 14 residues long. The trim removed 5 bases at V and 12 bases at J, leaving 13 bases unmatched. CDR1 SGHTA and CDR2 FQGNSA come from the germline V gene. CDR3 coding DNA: TGTGCCAGCAGCGATGGGGCGGGAGCTGTCATGCAGTTCTTC. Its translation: CASSDGAGAVMQFF. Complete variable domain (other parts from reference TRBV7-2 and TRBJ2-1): GAGVSQSPSNKVTEKGKDVELRCDPISGHTALYWYRQSLGQGLEFLIYFQGNSAPDKSGLPSDRFSAERTGGSVSTLTIQRTQQEDSAVYLCASSDGAGAVMQFFGPGTRLTVL.

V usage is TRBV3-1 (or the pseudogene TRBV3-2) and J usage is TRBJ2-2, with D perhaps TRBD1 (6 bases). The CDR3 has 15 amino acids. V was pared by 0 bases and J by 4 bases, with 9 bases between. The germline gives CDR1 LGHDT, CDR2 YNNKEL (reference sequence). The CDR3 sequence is CASSQDQGFTGELFF. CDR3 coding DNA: TGTGCCAGCAGCCAAGACCAGGGGTTCACCGGGGAGCTGTTTTTT.

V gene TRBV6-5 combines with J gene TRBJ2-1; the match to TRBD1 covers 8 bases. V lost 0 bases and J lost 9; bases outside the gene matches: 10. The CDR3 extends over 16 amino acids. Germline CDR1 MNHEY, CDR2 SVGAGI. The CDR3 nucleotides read TGTGCCAGCAGTTACTCCCAGGGGGCTGGTGGGGGTGAGCAGTTCTTC. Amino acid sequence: CASSYSQGAGGGEQFF.

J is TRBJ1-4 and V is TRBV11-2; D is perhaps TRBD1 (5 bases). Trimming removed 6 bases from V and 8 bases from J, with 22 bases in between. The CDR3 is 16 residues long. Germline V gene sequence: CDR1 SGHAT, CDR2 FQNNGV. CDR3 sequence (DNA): TGTGCCAGCAGACTAGGACAAGGACGGCGAAGGGAAAAACTGTTTTTT. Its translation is CASRLGQGRRREKLFF. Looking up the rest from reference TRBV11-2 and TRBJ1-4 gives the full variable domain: EAGVAQSPRYKIIEKRQSVAFWCNPISGHATLYWYQQILGQGPKLLIQFQNNGVVDDSQLPKDRFSAERLKGVDSTLKIQPAKLEDSAVYLCASRLGQGRRREKLFFGSGTQLSVL.

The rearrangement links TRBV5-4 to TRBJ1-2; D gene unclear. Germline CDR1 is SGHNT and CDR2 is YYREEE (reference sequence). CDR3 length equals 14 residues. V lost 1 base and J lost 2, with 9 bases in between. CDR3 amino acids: CASSLTSYNYGYTF. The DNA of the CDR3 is TGTGCCAGCAGCTTGACAAGCTACAACTATGGCTACACCTTC.

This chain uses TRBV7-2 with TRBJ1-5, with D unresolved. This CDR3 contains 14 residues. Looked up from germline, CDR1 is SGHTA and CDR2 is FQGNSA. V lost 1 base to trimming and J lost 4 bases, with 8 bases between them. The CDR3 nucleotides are TGTGCCAGCAGCTTAGGCGCAGTAAATCAGCCCCAGCATTTT. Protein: CASSLGAVNQPQHF.

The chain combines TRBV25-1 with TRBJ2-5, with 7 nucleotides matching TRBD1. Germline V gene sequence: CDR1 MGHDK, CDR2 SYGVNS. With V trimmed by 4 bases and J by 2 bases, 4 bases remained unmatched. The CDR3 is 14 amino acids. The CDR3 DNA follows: TGTGCCAGCAGTGGGGGGACAGAGCAAGAGACCCAGTACTTC. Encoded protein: CASSGGTEQETQYF.

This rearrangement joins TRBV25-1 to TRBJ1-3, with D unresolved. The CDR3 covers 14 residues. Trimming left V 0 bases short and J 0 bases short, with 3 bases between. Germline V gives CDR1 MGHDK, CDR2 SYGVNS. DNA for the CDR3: TGTGCCAGCAGTGAATATCGCTCTGGAAACACCATATATTTT. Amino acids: CASSEYRSGNTIYF.

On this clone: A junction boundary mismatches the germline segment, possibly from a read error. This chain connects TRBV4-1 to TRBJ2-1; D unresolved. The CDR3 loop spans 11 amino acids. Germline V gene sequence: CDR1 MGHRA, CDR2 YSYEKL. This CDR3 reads CASSSYSEQFF. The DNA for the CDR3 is TGCGCCAGCAGCTCGTACAGTGAGCAGTTCTTC.

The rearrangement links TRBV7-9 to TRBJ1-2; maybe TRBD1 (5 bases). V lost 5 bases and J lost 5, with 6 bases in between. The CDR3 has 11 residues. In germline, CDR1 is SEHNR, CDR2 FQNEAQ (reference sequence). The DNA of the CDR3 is TGTGCCAGCAGCCCAGGGTATGGCTACACCTTC. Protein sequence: CASSPGYGYTF.

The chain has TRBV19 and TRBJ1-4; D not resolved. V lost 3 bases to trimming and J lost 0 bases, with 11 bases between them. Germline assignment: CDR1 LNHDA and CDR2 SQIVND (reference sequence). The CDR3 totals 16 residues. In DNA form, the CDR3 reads TGTGCCAGTAGTATTAGAAGTACCTCAACTAATGAAAAACTGTTTTTT. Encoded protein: CASSIRSTSTNEKLFF.

Here the CDR3 DNA reads TGTGCCAGCAGCCCGTTCCCGGACAGGGAGAACGAGCAGTACTTC. Protein product: CASSPFPDRENEQYF. The gene calls are TRBV9 and TRBJ2-7, with 8 bases lining up with TRBD1. The V segment lost 4 bases and the J segment 5 bases; nucleotides outside the gene matches: 11. This CDR3 has 15 residues. Germline lookup yields CDR1 SGDLS and CDR2 YYNGEE.

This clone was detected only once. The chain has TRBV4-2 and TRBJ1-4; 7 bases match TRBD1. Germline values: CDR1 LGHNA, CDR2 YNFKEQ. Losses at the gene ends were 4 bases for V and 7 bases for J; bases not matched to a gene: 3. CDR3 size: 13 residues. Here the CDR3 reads CASSLGTAEKLFF. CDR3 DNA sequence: TGTGCCAGCAGCCTCGGGACAGCTGAAAAACTGTTTTTT.

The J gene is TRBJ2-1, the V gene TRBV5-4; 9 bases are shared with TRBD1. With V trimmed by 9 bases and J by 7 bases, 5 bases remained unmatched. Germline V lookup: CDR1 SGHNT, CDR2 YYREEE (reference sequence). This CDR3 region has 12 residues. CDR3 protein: CAIRDRVNEQFF. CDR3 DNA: TGTGCCATCCGGGACAGGGTTAATGAGCAGTTCTTC.

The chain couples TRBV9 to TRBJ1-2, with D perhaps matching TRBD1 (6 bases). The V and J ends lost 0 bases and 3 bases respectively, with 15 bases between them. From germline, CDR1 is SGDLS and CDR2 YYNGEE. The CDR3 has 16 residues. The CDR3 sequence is CASSVASEGGDYGYTF. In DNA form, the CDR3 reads TGTGCCAGCAGCGTAGCCTCAGAGGGGGGGGACTATGGCTACACCTTC.

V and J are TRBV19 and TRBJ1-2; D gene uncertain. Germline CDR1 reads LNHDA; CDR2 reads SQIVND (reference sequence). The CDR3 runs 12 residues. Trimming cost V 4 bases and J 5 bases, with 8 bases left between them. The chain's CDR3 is CASSRTTYGYTF. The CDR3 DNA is TGTGCCAGTAGTAGGACCACGTATGGCTACACCTTC.

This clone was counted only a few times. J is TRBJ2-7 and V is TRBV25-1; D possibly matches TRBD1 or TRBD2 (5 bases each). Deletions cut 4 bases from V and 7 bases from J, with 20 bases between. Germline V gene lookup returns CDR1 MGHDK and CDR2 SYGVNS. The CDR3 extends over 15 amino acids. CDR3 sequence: CASSGGTVLTREQYF. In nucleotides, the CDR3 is TGTGCCAGCAGTGGGGGGACCGTCTTAACCCGAGAGCAGTACTTC.

CDR3 amino acids: CASRPTGRGLLYTEAFF. CDR3 nucleotide sequence: TGTGCCAGCCGACCCACCGGGAGGGGGCTGTTGTACACTGAAGCTTTCTTT. V usage is TRBV5-4 and J usage is TRBJ1-1; 7 positions match TRBD1. CDR1 and CDR2 from the germline V gene are SGHNT and YYREEE (reference sequence). J lost 3 bases, V lost 7 bases, and 18 bases had no gene match. There are 17 residues in the CDR3. Full variable domain (outside the CDR3, taken from reference TRBV5-4 and TRBJ1-1): ETGVTQSPTHLIKTRGQQVTLRCSSQSGHNTVSWYQQALGQGPQFIFQYYREEENGRGNFPPRFSGLQFPNYSSELNVNALELDDSALYLCASRPTGRGLLYTEAFFGQGTRLTVV.

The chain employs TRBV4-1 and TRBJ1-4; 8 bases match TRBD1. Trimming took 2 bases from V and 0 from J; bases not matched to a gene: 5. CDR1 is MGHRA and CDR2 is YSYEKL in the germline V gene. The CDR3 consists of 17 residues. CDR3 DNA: TGCGCCAGCAGCCAATTCCCACAGGGGGCAACTAATGAAAAACTGTTTTTT. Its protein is CASSQFPQGATNEKLFF.

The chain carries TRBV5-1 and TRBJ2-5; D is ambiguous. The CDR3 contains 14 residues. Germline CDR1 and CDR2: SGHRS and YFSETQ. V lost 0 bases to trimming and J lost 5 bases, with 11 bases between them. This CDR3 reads CASSLGASTETQYF. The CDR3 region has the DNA TGCGCCAGCAGCTTGGGGGCGTCAACCGAGACCCAGTACTTC.

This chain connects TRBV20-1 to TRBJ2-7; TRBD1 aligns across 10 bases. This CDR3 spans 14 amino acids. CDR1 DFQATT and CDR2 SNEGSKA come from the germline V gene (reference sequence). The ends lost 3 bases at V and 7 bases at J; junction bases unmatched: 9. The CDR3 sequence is CSASIRDRGREQYF. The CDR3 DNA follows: TGCAGTGCTAGTATCCGGGACAGGGGTAGGGAGCAGTACTTC.

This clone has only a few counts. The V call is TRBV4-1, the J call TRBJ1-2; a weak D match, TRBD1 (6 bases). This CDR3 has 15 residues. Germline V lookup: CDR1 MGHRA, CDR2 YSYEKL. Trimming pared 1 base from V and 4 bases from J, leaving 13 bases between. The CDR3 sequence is CASSQGGQEIYGYTF. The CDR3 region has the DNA TGCGCCAGCAGCCAAGGGGGGCAGGAGATCTATGGCTACACCTTC.

In DNA form, the CDR3 reads TGTGCCAGCAGCCACCACACAGGACTAGCGGGGGGCCCATCCTACGAGCAGTACTTC. Translation: CASSHHTGLAGGPSYEQYF. The chain links TRBV14 to TRBJ2-7; 14 positions match TRBD2. This CDR3 has 19 residues. With 3 bases clipped from V and 1 base from J, the junction kept 11 bases outside the gene matches. Looked up from germline, CDR1 is SGHDN and CDR2 is FVKESK.

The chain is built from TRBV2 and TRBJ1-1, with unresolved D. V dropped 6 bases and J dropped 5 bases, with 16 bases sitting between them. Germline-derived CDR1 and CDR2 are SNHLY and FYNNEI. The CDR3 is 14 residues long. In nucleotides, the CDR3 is TGTGCCAGCAGAATTGGCCTCCCAGGTACTGAAGCTTTCTTT. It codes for CASRIGLPGTEAFF. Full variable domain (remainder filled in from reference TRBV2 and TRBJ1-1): EPEVTQTPSHQVTQMGQEVILRCVPISNHLYFYWYRQILGQKVEFLVSFYNNEISEKSEIFDDQFSVERPDGSNFTLKIRSTKLEDSAMYFCASRIGLPGTEAFFGQGTRLTVV.